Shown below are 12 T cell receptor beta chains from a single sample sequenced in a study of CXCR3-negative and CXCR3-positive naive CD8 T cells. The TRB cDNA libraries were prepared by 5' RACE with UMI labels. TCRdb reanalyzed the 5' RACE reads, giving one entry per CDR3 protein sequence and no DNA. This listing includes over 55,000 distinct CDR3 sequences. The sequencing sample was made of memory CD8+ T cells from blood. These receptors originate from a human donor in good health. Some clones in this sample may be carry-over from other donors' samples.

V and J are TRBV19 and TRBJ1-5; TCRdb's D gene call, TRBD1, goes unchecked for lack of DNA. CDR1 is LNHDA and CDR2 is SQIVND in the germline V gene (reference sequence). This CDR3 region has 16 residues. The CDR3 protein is CASSRIPGQGYQPQHF. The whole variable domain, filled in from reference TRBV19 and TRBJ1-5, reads DGGITQSPKYLFRKEGQNVTLSCEQNLNHDAMYWYRQDPGQGLRLIYYSQIVNDFQKGDIAEGYSVSREKKESFPLTVTSAQKNPTAFYLCASSRIPGQGYQPQHFGDGTRLSIL.

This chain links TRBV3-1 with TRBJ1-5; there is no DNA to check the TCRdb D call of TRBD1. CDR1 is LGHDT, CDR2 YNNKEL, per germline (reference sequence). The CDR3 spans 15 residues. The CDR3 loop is CASSQDGAGVQPQHF.

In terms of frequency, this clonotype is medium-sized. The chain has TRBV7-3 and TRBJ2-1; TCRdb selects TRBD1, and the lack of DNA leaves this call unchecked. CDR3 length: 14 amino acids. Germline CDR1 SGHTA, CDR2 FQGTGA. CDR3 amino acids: CASSLLGGSDEQFF.

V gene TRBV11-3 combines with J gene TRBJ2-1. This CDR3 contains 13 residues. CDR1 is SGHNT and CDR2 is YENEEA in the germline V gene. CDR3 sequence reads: CASSLGSPWEQFF.

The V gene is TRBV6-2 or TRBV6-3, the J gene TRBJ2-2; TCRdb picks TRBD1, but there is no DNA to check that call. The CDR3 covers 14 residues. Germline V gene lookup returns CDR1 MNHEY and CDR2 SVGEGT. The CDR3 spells CASSLRGESGELFF.

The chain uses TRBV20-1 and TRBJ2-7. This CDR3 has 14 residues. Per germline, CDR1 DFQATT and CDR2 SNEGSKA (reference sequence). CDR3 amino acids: CSARNPYHAYEQYF.

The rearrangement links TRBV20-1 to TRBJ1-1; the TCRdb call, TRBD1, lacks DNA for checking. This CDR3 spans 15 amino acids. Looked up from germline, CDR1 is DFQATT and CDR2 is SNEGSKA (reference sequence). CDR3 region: CSARDREGAGTEAFF.

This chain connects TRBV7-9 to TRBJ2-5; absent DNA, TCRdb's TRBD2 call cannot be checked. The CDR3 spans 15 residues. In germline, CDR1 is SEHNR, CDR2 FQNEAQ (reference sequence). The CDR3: CASSPGTSEGETQYF.

The CDR3 loop reads CASSQDIENQPQHF. The rearrangement joins TRBV6-2 or TRBV6-3 to TRBJ1-5. This CDR3 region has 14 residues. From germline, CDR1 is MNHEY and CDR2 SVGEGT.

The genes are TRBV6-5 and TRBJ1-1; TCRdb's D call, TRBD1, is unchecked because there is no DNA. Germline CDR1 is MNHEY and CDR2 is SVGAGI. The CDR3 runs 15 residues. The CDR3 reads CASSYVIGGHTEAFF.

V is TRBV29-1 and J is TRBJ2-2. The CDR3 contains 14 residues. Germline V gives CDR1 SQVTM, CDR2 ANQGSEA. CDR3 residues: CSVEDISSAGELFF.

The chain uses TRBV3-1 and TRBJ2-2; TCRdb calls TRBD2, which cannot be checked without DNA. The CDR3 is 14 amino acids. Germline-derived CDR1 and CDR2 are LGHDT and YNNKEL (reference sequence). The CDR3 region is CASSLRLAPGELFF.